The entry that follows covers one T cell receptor (beta chain) sequence. The sample belongs to a study of OX40 agonist ivuxolimab in advanced cancers. Overall study context: Patients with hepatocellular carcinoma, melanoma, renal cell or head and neck cancer made up the dose-escalation patients. The eligibility criteria allowed prior anti-PD-1, anti-PD-L1 or anti-CTLA-4 therapy, and approximately 38% had some.

TCRdb's copy holds only in-frame clones and misses some; the assay was immunoSEQ multiplex PCR. The repertoire holds about 17,000 clones, with approximately 72% as singletons. This specimen was CD4+ or CD8+ T cells sorted from blood, taken in a trial of the OX40 agonist ivuxolimab. This receptor was identified in an adult with an advanced solid tumor such as melanoma, head and neck, liver or kidney cancer.

CDR3 sequence: CASSEVSGYEQYF. As DNA, the CDR3 is TGTGCCAGCAGTGAAGTAAGCGGCTACGAGCAGTACTTC. V usage is TRBV2 and J usage is TRBJ2-7, with a weak D call TRBD2 (5 bases). CDR1 is SNHLY and CDR2 is FYNNEI in the germline V gene. V lost 1 base to trimming and J lost 3 bases, with 7 bases between them. The CDR3 extends over 13 amino acids.